What follows are 15 T cell receptor beta chains derived from one specimen sequenced in a study of technical replicates of blood from a few donors (dated by TCRdb to about 2017). Libraries were constructed by the immunoSEQ multiplex PCR assay. The source is immuneACCESS, and TCRdb retained only in-frame sequences with V and J called. Part of the clones is not carried over; for the studies checked, unresolved V genes explain less than half of this, and the remainder is unexplained. This sample is represented by tens of thousands of clones; approximately 94% of them were singletons. The top ten hold 4.1% of the sample. Source material: PBMCs. These receptors originate from a human donor in good health. Some clones in this sample may be carry-over from other donors' samples.

The V call is TRBV5-6, the J call TRBJ1-3; D may be TRBD1 (6 bases). There are 17 residues in the CDR3. CDR1 is SGHDT, CDR2 YYEEEE, per germline. Trimming left V 0 bases short and J 0 bases short, with 13 bases between. As DNA, the CDR3 is TGTGCCAGCAGCTTGGACAGGACAGCGCTCTCTGGAAACACCATATATTTT. Translated, it gives CASSLDRTALSGNTIYF.

The chain joins TRBV7-9 to TRBJ2-1; 10 bases match TRBD2. This CDR3 has 14 amino acids. Germline assignment: CDR1 SEHNR and CDR2 FQNEAQ (reference sequence). Losses at the gene ends were 7 bases for V and 4 bases for J; bases not matched to a gene: 4. The CDR3 DNA reads TGTGCCAGCACCACGACTAGCGGGTACAATGAGCAGTTCTTC. This translates into CASTTTSGYNEQFF. The full variable domain, completed using reference TRBV7-9 and TRBJ2-1, is DTGVSQNPRHKITKRGQNVTFRCDPISEHNRLYWYRQTLGQGPEFLTYFQNEAQLEKSRLLSDRFSAERPKGSFSTLEIQRTEQGDSAMYLCASTTTSGYNEQFFGPGTRLTVL.

The chain is built from TRBV15 and TRBJ1-2; 8 nucleotides match TRBD1. CDR1 is LNHNV and CDR2 is YYDKDF in the germline V gene (reference sequence). Trimming cost V 0 bases and J 12 bases; bases outside gene matches: 18. This CDR3 comprises 17 residues. The CDR3 protein is CATSREGTGTGARPHTF. The CDR3 coding sequence is TGTGCCACCAGCAGAGAAGGAACCGGGACAGGTGCCCGCCCTCACACCTTC.

This chain uses TRBV10-1 with TRBJ1-5; D gene unclear. This CDR3 contains 13 residues. V gave up 5 bases and J gave up 6 bases, with 11 bases separating them. Germline loops: CDR1 WNHNN, CDR2 SYGVQD (reference sequence). The CDR3 spells CASSYRGFQPQHF. CDR3 in DNA: TGCGCCAGCAGTTACCGCGGGTTTCAGCCCCAGCATTTT.

The rearrangement uses TRBV7-2 and TRBJ2-5; D perhaps matches TRBD2 (6 bases). The germline V gene has CDR1 SGHTA and CDR2 FQGNSA. Trimming removed 1 base at V and 2 bases at J, with 11 bases between. This CDR3 has 15 residues. The CDR3: CASSLVRGQQETQYF. CDR3 sequence (DNA): TGTGCCAGCAGCTTAGTGCGGGGCCAACAAGAGACCCAGTACTTC.

V and J are TRBV6-5 and TRBJ2-7, with 10 bases fitting TRBD2. This CDR3 spans 16 amino acids. From germline, CDR1 is MNHEY and CDR2 SVGAGI. J lost 4 bases, V lost 0 bases, and 6 bases had no gene match. The CDR3 DNA reads as TGTGCCAGCAGTTACTCGGAGACTAGCGGGCCATACGAGCAGTACTTC. Protein product: CASSYSETSGPYEQYF.

J is TRBJ1-1 and V is TRBV9; D is unclear. V was clipped by 3 bases and J by 1 base, with 13 bases between them. Germline V gives CDR1 SGDLS, CDR2 YYNGEE. The CDR3 sequence is 15 residues long. The CDR3 nucleotides are TGTGCCAGCAGCGCCCACGCGGCAGAGAACACTGAAGCTTTCTTT. This codes for CASSAHAAENTEAFF. Full variable domain (outside the CDR3, taken from reference TRBV9 and TRBJ1-1): DSGVTQTPKHLITATGQRVTLRCSPRSGDLSVYWYQQSLDQGLQFLIQYYNGEERAKGNILERFSAQQFPDLHSELNLSSLELGDSALYFCASSAHAAENTEAFFGQGTRLTVV.

CDR3 region: CASSSTTSGYTDTQYF. As DNA, the CDR3 is TGTGCCAGCAGTTCAACGACTAGCGGATACACAGATACGCAGTATTTT. This rearrangement joins TRBV27 to TRBJ2-3; 9 bases align to TRBD2. The CDR3 is made up of 16 amino acids. Germline CDR1 is MNHEY and CDR2 is SMNVEV (reference sequence). The V and J ends lost 4 bases and 2 bases, in that order; junction bases with no gene match: 7.

The gene calls are TRBV5-4 and TRBJ1-4, with D tentatively TRBD1 (5 bases). Germline V lookup: CDR1 SGHNT, CDR2 YYREEE (reference sequence). This CDR3 region has 14 residues. Trimming removed 4 bases at V and 1 base at J, with 8 bases between. CDR3 loop: CASSPGGTNEKLFF. DNA for the CDR3: TGTGCCAGCAGCCCGGGGGGAACTAATGAAAAACTGTTTTTT.

The J gene is TRBJ2-7, the V gene TRBV6-5, with 13 bases lining up with TRBD2. CDR3 size: 15 residues. Germline trimming cut 6 bases from V and 3 bases from J; bases unmatched to any gene: 5. Per germline, CDR1 MNHEY and CDR2 SVGAGI. The CDR3 spells CASSQGTSGNYEQYF. The CDR3 coding sequence is TGTGCCAGCAGCCAAGGGACTAGCGGGAACTACGAGCAGTACTTC.

V is TRBV7-9 and J is TRBJ2-7; 9 bases are shared with TRBD1. V lost 4 bases and J lost 3; bases outside the gene matches: 19. This CDR3 comprises 19 residues. Germline V gives CDR1 SEHNR, CDR2 FQNEAQ (reference sequence). CDR3 protein: CASSSINLIGRDRDYEQYF. The CDR3 coding sequence is TGTGCCAGCAGCTCCATCAACCTGATTGGCCGGGACAGGGACTACGAGCAGTACTTC.

This chain uses TRBV9 with TRBJ2-5; perhaps TRBD1 as D (5 bases). The CDR3 is 13 amino acids. CDR1 is SGDLS and CDR2 is YYNGEE in the germline V gene. V shed 0 bases and J shed 10 bases, with 13 bases lying between them. The CDR3 region has the DNA TGTGCCAGCAGCGTAGGCGGCCTAGGGGACCAGTACTTC. Translated, it gives CASSVGGLGDQYF.

The CDR3 here is CASSQHGQGSGTLHF. CDR3 in DNA: TGTGCCAGCAGCCAACACGGACAGGGAAGTGGAACCCTCCACTTT. The chain has TRBV4-2 and TRBJ1-6; 8 nucleotides align to TRBD1. Germline V lookup: CDR1 LGHNA, CDR2 YNFKEQ. This CDR3 has 15 amino acids. V trimming: 2 bases; J trimming: 14 bases; junction bases outside the gene matches: 11.

The CDR3 region is CAWSVQDTQYF. The CDR3 region has the DNA TGTGCCTGGAGTGTACAAGATACGCAGTATTTT. The chain combines TRBV30 with TRBJ2-3; D is unclear. CDR1 and CDR2 (germline): GTSNPN, SVGIG (reference sequence). The CDR3 is 11 amino acids. V was shortened by 0 bases and J by 5 bases, with 3 bases between the two germline ends. Based on the CDR3 plus reference TRBV30 and TRBJ2-3, the full variable domain is SQTIHQWPATLVQPVGSPLSLECTVEGTSNPNLYWYRQAAGRGLQLLFYSVGIGQISSEVPQNLSASRPQDRQFILSSKKLLLSDSGFYLCAWSVQDTQYFGPGTRLTVL.

The chain employs TRBV29-1 and TRBJ1-2, with D perhaps TRBD1 (5 bases). Trimming cost V 5 bases and J 4 bases, with 17 bases left between them. This CDR3 is 14 amino acids long. Germline V gene lookup returns CDR1 SQVTM and CDR2 ANQGSEA. The CDR3 loop is CSVLGGVETYGYTF. DNA for the CDR3: TGCAGCGTTCTTGGAGGGGTCGAGACCTATGGCTACACCTTC. Filled out from reference TRBV29-1 and TRBJ1-2, the complete variable domain reads SAVISQKPSRDICQRGTSLTIQCQVDSQVTMMFWYRQQPGQSLTLIATANQGSEATYESGFVIDKFPISRPNLTFSTLTVSNMSPEDSSIYLCSVLGGVETYGYTFGSGTRLTVV.